The rows below give T cell receptor beta chains drawn from one sample of a study of OX40 agonist ivuxolimab in advanced cancers. Only in-frame clones appear in the TCRdb table, and some are missing; sequencing was by immunoSEQ multiplex PCR. Found here are under 85,000 clones, 85% of them singletons; the top ten hold 0.55% to 0.85%. This specimen consisted of CD4+ or CD8+ T cells sorted from blood, obtained in a trial of the OX40 agonist ivuxolimab. These receptors were obtained from an adult with an advanced solid tumor such as melanoma, head and neck, liver or kidney cancer. The CDR3 runs from the conserved cysteine through the conserved F or W. The D gene is left open where the match is weak. Not all rows give a size; the values are once, few, many and, for expanded clones, a class.

d_gene: .
v_gene: TRBV6-1
len: 15
abundance: many
j_gene: TRBJ2-2
CDR3aa: CASRLDSPNTGELFF
CDR3nt: TGTGCCAGCAGGCTGGACAGCCCGAACACCGGGGAGCTGTTTTTT

d_gene: TRBD1
v_gene: TRBV7-2
len: 15
abundance: .
j_gene: TRBJ2-1
CDR3aa: CASSYRDRLDNEQFF
CDR3nt: TGTGCCAGCAGCTACCGGGACAGGCTAGACAATGAGCAGTTCTTC

d_gene: .
v_gene: TRBV19
len: 13
abundance: .
j_gene: TRBJ2-7
CDR3aa: CASSTTLTYEQYF
CDR3nt: TGTGCCAGTAGTACCACACTAACCTACGAGCAGTACTTC

d_gene: .
v_gene: TRBV7-9
len: 13
abundance: .
j_gene: TRBJ1-2
CDR3aa: CASSRVPVDGYTF
CDR3nt: TGTGCCAGCAGCCGGGTCCCCGTGGATGGCTACACCTTC

d_gene: .
v_gene: TRBV21-1
len: 15
abundance: .
j_gene: TRBJ2-3
CDR3aa: CASSPGTGGPDTQYF
CDR3nt: TGTGCCAGCAGTCCCGGGACAGGGGGCCCAGATACGCAGTATTTT

d_gene: .
v_gene: TRBV5-6
len: 13
abundance: .
j_gene: TRBJ2-5
CDR3aa: CASSWLGAETQYF
CDR3nt: TGTGCCAGCAGCTGGCTGGGGGCGGAGACCCAGTACTTC

d_gene: TRBD2
v_gene: TRBV7-2
len: 14
abundance: once
j_gene: TRBJ2-1
CDR3aa: CASARGGSYNEQFF
CDR3nt: TGTGCCAGCGCGCGCGGGGGTTCCTACAATGAGCAGTTCTTC

d_gene: .
v_gene: TRBV7-9
len: 16
abundance: .
j_gene: TRBJ2-6
CDR3aa: CASSPRGSTGANVLTF
CDR3nt: TGTGCCAGCAGCCCACGGGGCAGCACTGGGGCCAACGTCCTGACTTTC

d_gene: .
v_gene: TRBV2
len: 15
abundance: .
j_gene: TRBJ2-5
CDR3aa: CASSLGRTLQETQYF
CDR3nt: TGTGCCAGCAGTTTGGGACGGACCCTCCAAGAGACCCAGTACTTC

d_gene: .
v_gene: TRBV29-1
len: 13
abundance: .
j_gene: TRBJ1-1
CDR3aa: CSVSEGGNTEAFF
CDR3nt: TGCAGCGTATCGGAGGGGGGAAACACTGAAGCTTTCTTT

d_gene: TRBD1
v_gene: TRBV5-1
len: 12
abundance: .
j_gene: TRBJ1-2
CDR3aa: CASSGDSRGYTF
CDR3nt: TGCGCCAGCAGCGGGGACAGCCGGGGCTACACCTTC

d_gene: .
v_gene: TRBV6-1
len: 12
abundance: .
j_gene: TRBJ1-1
CDR3aa: CASSGQKTEAFF
CDR3nt: TGTGCCAGCAGTGGGCAGAAAACTGAAGCTTTCTTT

d_gene: TRBD1
v_gene: TRBV15
len: 15
abundance: .
j_gene: TRBJ2-7
CDR3aa: CATSRERQGAYEQYF
CDR3nt: TGTGCCACCAGCAGAGAGAGACAGGGGGCCTACGAGCAGTACTTC